Sequencing of this T cell receptor (beta chain) was carried out in a study of vaccination and CD4 T cells after COVID-19. Study context: Post-COVID samples had a sampling time that fell a median roughly 98 days after diagnosis (range 35 to 161).

Treatment indicated: roughly 10-day PBMC culture with coronavirus spike peptide pools or control peptides (ViraFEST assay). ViraFEST expanded antigen-specific T cells with peptide pools, then sequenced TCRs. Cultured CD4+ T-cell DNA underwent Oncomine TCR Beta short-read sequencing. TCRdb reanalysed the PCR reads using MiXCR and keeps one entry per CDR3 protein. The data show approximately 11,000 distinct CDR3 sequences, 63% seen once. This clonotype occurred a few times. Its antigen is unknown. Germline V gene data show CDR1 as SGHTA and CDR2 as FQGNSA. The ends were cut back, 1 base at V and 5 bases at J, with 17 bases in the middle. This CDR3 is built from 16 residues.

The genes are TRBV7-2 and TRBJ2-5; D is unresolved. The sample consisted of CD4+ T cells from blood, cultured in vitro. The sequence was obtained from a human donor who had recovered from COVID-19. The CDR3 region is CASSLVAASQWETQYF. CDR3 DNA sequence: TGTGCCAGCAGCTTAGTCGCAGCAAGCCAGTGGGAGACCCAGTACTTC.